The 7 T cell receptor beta chains below come from one sample, sequenced in a study of T-cell memory formation after mild COVID-19 (dated by TCRdb to the early 2020s). Libraries were prepared through 5' RACE. The sequencer was an Illumina NovaSeq 6000. Using fastp trimming at Q25 and MiXCR clonotype assembly, TCRdb reanalyzed the public sequencing data and kept in-frame beta chains. Entries are consolidated by CDR3 protein sequence, retaining the most common genes and DNA. The sample table shows around 180,000 distinct CDR3 sequences, and roughly 20% are seen once. Roughly 4% of the sample belongs to the ten largest clones. The source material was PBMCs or a T cell subset sorted from them (not recorded which). The receptors were gathered from a man aged 18 to 35 who had mild COVID-19 (a few samples of this study predate the infection). The sample titles of this study are shuffled in the database, so cell type and time point are left out; the donor was told from shared clones.

The chain uses TRBV3-1 and TRBJ1-2; TRBD1 agrees at 8 bases. Germline V lookup: CDR1 LGHDT, CDR2 YNNKEL (reference sequence). J was trimmed by 13 bases and V by 4 bases; bases with no gene match: 8. The CDR3 contains 12 residues. CDR3 sequence reads: CASSPSGQGATF. CDR3 DNA: TGTGCCAGCAGCCCTTCAGGACAGGGAGCCACCTTC.

The sample holds a few counts of this clonotype. This chain links TRBV7-2 with TRBJ2-7, with 12 bases matching TRBD1. This CDR3 spans 17 amino acids. The germline gives CDR1 SGHTA, CDR2 FQGNSA. V was pared by 5 bases and J by 6 bases, with 14 bases of the junction left unmatched. The CDR3 DNA reads as TGTGCCAGCAGCCACAGTCGGGGACAGGGGGCAGAAGGCGAGCAGTACTTC. Translating gives CASSHSRGQGAEGEQYF.

This clonotype showed up just a few times. The CDR3 loop reads CASSSNRGRRDGYTF. The CDR3 nucleotides read TGTGCCAGCAGCTCGAATCGGGGGCGACGGGACGGCTACACCTTC. This sequence joins TRBV11-2 and TRBJ1-2; D is possibly TRBD1 (6 bases). Germline V gene lookup returns CDR1 SGHAT and CDR2 FQNNGV. The length of the CDR3 is 15 residues. The ends were cut back, 4 bases at V and 8 bases at J, with 20 bases in the middle.

The chain joins TRBV3-1 to TRBJ2-7; possible D gene TRBD1, 5 bases. Trimming took off 3 bases at V and 3 bases at J, with 15 bases between the two ends. This CDR3 has 15 residues. The germline V gene encodes CDR1 LGHDT and CDR2 YNNKEL (reference sequence). Here the CDR3 reads CASSQPLRGHYEQYF. The CDR3 DNA sequence: TGTGCCAGCAGCCAGCCCCTAAGGGGCCACTACGAGCAGTACTTC.

The V call is TRBV15, the J call TRBJ1-1, with 8 bases lining up with TRBD1. V shed 1 base and J 1 base; nucleotides not matched to a gene: 2. Germline CDR1 and CDR2: LNHNV and YYDKDF (reference sequence). The CDR3 sequence is 15 residues long. CDR3 region: CATSRGGTGNTEAFF. The DNA for the CDR3 is TGTGCCACCAGCAGAGGCGGGACAGGGAACACTGAAGCTTTCTTT.

This clonotype showed up just a few times. This chain connects TRBV7-3 to TRBJ1-1; D gene uncertain. CDR1 is SGHTA, CDR2 FQGTGA, per germline. Trimming took 1 base from V and 2 from J, leaving 11 bases between them. The CDR3 has 15 amino acids. As DNA, the CDR3 is TGTGCCAGCAGCTTAATGCCGGCAGATAACACTGAAGCTTTCTTT. Protein: CASSLMPADNTEAFF.

The genes are TRBV11-2 and TRBJ2-1; a weak D match, TRBD2 (5 bases). CDR3 length: 14 amino acids. V was cut by 2 bases and J by 3 bases, with 8 bases left in between. In germline, CDR1 is SGHAT, CDR2 FQNNGV. CDR3 sequence reads: CASSLSGFYNEQFF. In DNA form, the CDR3 reads TGTGCCAGCAGCTTATCGGGGTTCTACAATGAGCAGTTCTTC. The full variable domain, its missing parts supplied by reference TRBV11-2 and TRBJ2-1, is EAGVAQSPRYKIIEKRQSVAFWCNPISGHATLYWYQQILGQGPKLLIQFQNNGVVDDSQLPKDRFSAERLKGVDSTLKIQPAKLEDSAVYLCASSLSGFYNEQFFGPGTRLTVL.